This T cell receptor beta chain is drawn from a study of T cell responses to AZD1222 COVID-19 vaccine. Deletions cut 8 bases from V and 8 bases from J, with 18 bases between. Germline CDR1 reads MNHEY; CDR2 reads SVGAGI. CDR3 length: 13 amino acids. Remarks on this clone: Its antigen remains unidentified.

Overall study findings and caveats: Elevations in Spike-specific TCR breadth and depth followed administration of two AZD1222 doses. With dominance at 160-218 and 743-854, vaccine-associated CD4 TCRs spanned spike. Most donors were white British and more were female, and clonal diversity was possibly underestimated.

Profiled with immunoSEQ multiplex PCR; TCRdb holds only in-frame clones, not every one. The sample has roughly 120,000 clones, 70% to 90% seen once. The rearrangement joins TRBV6-5 to TRBJ1-1; no clear D gene. Specimen: peripheral blood, collected on day 0 of AZD1222 vaccination. The source of this sequence is an adult in good health. CDR3 nucleotides: TGTGCCAGCTCCCTCCTCCACGGGGAAGAAGCTTTCTTT. Its protein product is CASSLLHGEEAFF.